What follows describes a single TCR beta chain. How the authors handled the data: Amplifying reference gene primers gave estimates of nucleated cell counts. Generated by immunoSEQ multiplex PCR, the TCRdb table keeps only in-frame clones and is missing some. That table furnishes V, J and clone size, whereas the DNA furnished D and trimming. The table has some 300,000 clones, 85% seen once; the top ten hold over 3.5%. The data stem from a study of blood T cell repertoires in COVID-19. The V gene lost 5 bases and the J gene lost 4 bases, with 12 bases spanning the gap. The CDR3 length is 14 residues. Germline CDR1 and CDR2: SGHRS and YFSETQ.

This chain links TRBV5-1 with TRBJ2-2; D possibly corresponds to TRBD1 (6 bases). Specimen: peripheral blood. The sequence came from a woman between 45 and 60 years old with active or convalescent COVID-19. CDR3 nucleotide sequence: TGCGCCAGCAGAGGACAGCCAAGCACCGGGGAGCTGTTTTTT. Translation: CASRGQPSTGELFF.